Below, 2 T cell receptor beta chains from the same sample are listed, as sequenced in a study of OX40 agonist ivuxolimab in advanced cancers. The assay was immunoSEQ multiplex PCR, and TCRdb's table has in-frame clones only and misses some. The sample consists of some 20,000 clones, 65% to 90% of them appearing once. The sample here was CD4+ or CD8+ T cells sorted from blood, taken in a trial of the OX40 agonist ivuxolimab. The source of these receptors is an adult with an advanced solid tumor such as melanoma, head and neck, liver or kidney cancer.

The chain couples TRBV2 to TRBJ2-7, with D perhaps matching TRBD1 (7 bases). The CDR3 runs to 15 residues. Looked up from germline, CDR1 is SNHLY and CDR2 is FYNNEI. V was shortened by 6 bases and J by 2 bases, with 17 bases between the two germline ends. The CDR3 coding sequence is TGTGCCAGCAGCGACCCAGGGGGGAGCCCCTACGAGCAGTACTTC. It encodes CASSDPGGSPYEQYF.

The CDR3 coding sequence is TGTGCCAGCAGTTCCGCGGGACTAGCGGGGTTTGAAAATGAGCAGTTCTTC. The encoded protein is CASSSAGLAGFENEQFF. The rearrangement joins TRBV2 to TRBJ2-1, with 13 bases that match TRBD2. With V trimmed by 5 bases and J by 7 bases, 11 bases remained unmatched. The CDR3 extends over 17 amino acids. The germline V gene encodes CDR1 SNHLY and CDR2 FYNNEI.